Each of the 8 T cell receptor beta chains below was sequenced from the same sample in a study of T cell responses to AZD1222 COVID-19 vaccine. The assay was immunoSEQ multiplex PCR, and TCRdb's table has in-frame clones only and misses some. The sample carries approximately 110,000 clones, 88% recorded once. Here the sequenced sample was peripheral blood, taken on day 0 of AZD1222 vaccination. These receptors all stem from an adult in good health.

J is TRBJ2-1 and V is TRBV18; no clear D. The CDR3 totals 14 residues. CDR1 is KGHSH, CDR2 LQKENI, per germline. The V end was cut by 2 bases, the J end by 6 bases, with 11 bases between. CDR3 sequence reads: CASSPNSLGNEQFF. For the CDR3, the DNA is TGTGCCAGCTCACCAAATAGTCTCGGCAATGAGCAGTTCTTC. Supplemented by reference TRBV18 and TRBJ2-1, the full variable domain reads NAGVMQNPRHLVRRRGQEARLRCSPMKGHSHVYWYRQLPEEGLKFMVYLQKENIIDESGMPKERFSAEFPKEGPSILRIQQVVRGDSAAYFCASSPNSLGNEQFFGPGTRLTVL.

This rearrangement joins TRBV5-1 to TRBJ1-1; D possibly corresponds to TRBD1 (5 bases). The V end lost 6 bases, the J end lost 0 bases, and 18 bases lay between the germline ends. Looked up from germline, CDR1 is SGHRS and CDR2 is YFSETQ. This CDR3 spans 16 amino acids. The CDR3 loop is CASTMVGLGMNTEAFF. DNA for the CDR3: TGCGCCAGCACGATGGTGGGACTCGGCATGAACACTGAAGCTTTCTTT. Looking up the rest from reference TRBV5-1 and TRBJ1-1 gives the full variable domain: KAGVTQTPRYLIKTRGQQVTLSCSPISGHRSVSWYQQTPGQGLQFLFEYFSETQRNKGNFPGRFSGRQFSNSRSEMNVSTLELGDSALYLCASTMVGLGMNTEAFFGQGTRLTVV.

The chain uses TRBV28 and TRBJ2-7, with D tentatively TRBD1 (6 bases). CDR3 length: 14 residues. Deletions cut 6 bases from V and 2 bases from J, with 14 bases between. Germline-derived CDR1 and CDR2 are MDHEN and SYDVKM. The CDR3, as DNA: TGTGCCAGCAGACCGACAGGCAGTGCCTACGAGCAGTACTTC. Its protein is CASRPTGSAYEQYF.

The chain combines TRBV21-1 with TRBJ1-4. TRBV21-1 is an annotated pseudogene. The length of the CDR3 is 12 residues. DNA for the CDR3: TGTGCCAGCACCCTAAGGACCGGAAAACTGTTTTTT. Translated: CASTLRTGKLFF.

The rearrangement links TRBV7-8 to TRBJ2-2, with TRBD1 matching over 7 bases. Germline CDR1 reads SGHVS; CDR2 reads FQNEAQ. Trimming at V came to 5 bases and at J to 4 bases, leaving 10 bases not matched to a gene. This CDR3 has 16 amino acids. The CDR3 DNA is TGTGCCAGCAGCACCAGACAGGGCCCCACCACCGGGGAGCTGTTTTTT. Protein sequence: CASSTRQGPTTGELFF.

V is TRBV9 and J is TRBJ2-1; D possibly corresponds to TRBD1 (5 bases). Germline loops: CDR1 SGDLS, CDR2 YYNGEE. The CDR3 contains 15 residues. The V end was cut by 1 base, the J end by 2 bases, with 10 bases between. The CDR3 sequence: CASSVLGETYNEQFF. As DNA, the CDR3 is TGTGCCAGCAGCGTACTAGGGGAAACCTACAATGAGCAGTTCTTC.

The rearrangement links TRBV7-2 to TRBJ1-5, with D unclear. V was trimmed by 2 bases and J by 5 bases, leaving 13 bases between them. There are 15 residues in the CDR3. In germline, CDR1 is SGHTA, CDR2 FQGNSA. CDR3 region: CASSLMEGNYQPQHF. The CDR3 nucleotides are TGTGCCAGCAGCTTAATGGAGGGAAACTATCAGCCCCAGCATTTT.

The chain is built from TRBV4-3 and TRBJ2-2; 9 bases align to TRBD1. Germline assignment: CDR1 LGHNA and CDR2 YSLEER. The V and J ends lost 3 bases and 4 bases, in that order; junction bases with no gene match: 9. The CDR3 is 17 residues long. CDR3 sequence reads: CASSQSEGTGLTGELFF. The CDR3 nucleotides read TGCGCCAGCAGCCAGTCTGAAGGGACAGGGCTCACCGGGGAGCTGTTTTTT.